This record concerns one T cell receptor beta chain sequence. This CDR3 is built from 16 residues. Trimming pared 2 bases from V and 0 bases from J, leaving 14 bases between. CDR1 and CDR2 (germline): GTSNPN, SVGIG (reference sequence). The RNA input was about 0.5 to 1 ug, and it was reverse transcribed with random hexamers. TCRdb re-derived calls from the immunoSEQ multiplex PCR reads in MiXCR, one entry per CDR3 protein. The data show 180,000 or so distinct CDR3 sequences, approximately 95% seen once. TCR beta from blood CD8+ and CD4+ T cells was sequenced. It was negative isolation that provided the CD8+ and CD4+ T cells, whereas TEMRA cells were enriched by FACS. The data belong to a study of CD8 T cells in Susac syndrome.

This TCR was recovered from a human donor in good health. Sequencing was performed on CD4+ T cells from PBMCs. The V gene is TRBV30, the J gene TRBJ2-1, with D uncertain. Here the CDR3 DNA reads TGTGCCTGGAGTCCCGTGGGGTGGAGCTCCTACAATGAGCAGTTCTTC. It encodes CAWSPVGWSSYNEQFF.